The T cell receptor beta chain described here comes from a study of cytomegalovirus exposure and HLA in healthy donors. Primers for the PCR totalled 60 Vbeta and 13 Jbeta. Profiled with immunoSEQ multiplex PCR; TCRdb holds only in-frame clones, not every one. The data hold a few hundred thousand clones, with around 90% observed a single time. Germline V CDR1 and CDR2: SEHNR, FQNEAQ (reference sequence). V lost 2 bases and J 4 bases, leaving 11 bases between the germline ends. There are 14 residues in the CDR3. The rearrangement joins TRBV7-9 to TRBJ2-5, with a tentative D call TRBD1 (7 bases). The sequence derives from a woman between 18 and 30 years old in good health and CMV-seronegative. Sequencing was carried out using PBMCs. The CDR3 here is CASSLQGGRETQYF. CDR3 bases: TGTGCCAGCAGCTTACAGGGGGGCAGAGAGACCCAGTACTTC.